Listed below are T cell receptor beta chains from one sample, sequenced in a study of cytomegalovirus exposure and HLA in healthy donors. Profiled with immunoSEQ multiplex PCR; TCRdb holds only in-frame clones, not every one. The sample shows fewer than 200,000 clones, about 77% of them seen only once. The specimen was PBMCs. The receptor set was obtained from a male donor in good health and CMV-seropositive. The CDR3 runs from the conserved cysteine through the conserved F or W. Fields, in order: D gene, CDR3 length, clone size, J gene, V gene, CDR3 DNA, CDR3 protein. D genes are given only for firm matches. Clone size is given for some rows only: seen once, a few or many times, or a class if the clone is expanded.

>-|14|-|TRBJ1-1|TRBV27
TGTGCCAGCAGTTCAGGGATCCTGAACACTGAAGCTTTCTTT
CASSSGILNTEAFF
>TRBD1|15|-|TRBJ1-5|TRBV2
TGTGCCAGCACCGAAGGGGGGACAGGGGGCCAGCCCCAGCATTTT
CASTEGGTGGQPQHF
>TRBD2|17|-|TRBJ2-3|TRBV4-1
TGCGCCAGCAGATCGGGACTAGCGGGGGCCTCCACAGATACGCAGTATTTT
CASRSGLAGASTDTQYF
>TRBD1|15|once|TRBJ2-1|TRBV11-2
TGTGCCAGCAGCCAAGAGGGGACAGTCTACAATGAGCAGTTCTTC
CASSQEGTVYNEQFF
>-|15|-|TRBJ1-2|TRBV4-1
TGCGCCAGCAGCCCATCGGGACTTACCAACTATGGCTACACCTTC
CASSPSGLTNYGYTF
>TRBD2|16|-|TRBJ2-3|TRBV9
TGTGCCAGCAGCGTAGCGTCTAGCGGGGACACAGATACGCAGTATTTT
CASSVASSGDTDTQYF
>-|16|-|TRBJ1-1|TRBV4-1
TGCGCCAGCAGCCAAGATAAGGGGAAGTTTAACACTGAAGCTTTCTTT
CASSQDKGKFNTEAFF
>-|14|-|TRBJ1-1|TRBV2
TGTGCCAGCAGTGAAGCGGGGCCGAACACTGAAGCTTTCTTT
CASSEAGPNTEAFF
>-|15|-|TRBJ1-1|TRBV10-3
TGTGCCATCAGTGAGTCGGCAGATAGAGGCACTGAAGCTTTCTTT
CAISESADRGTEAFF
>TRBD1|15|-|TRBJ2-2|TRBV2
TGTGCCAGCACCTGGGGACAGGGGACCACCGGGGAGCTGTTTTTT
CASTWGQGTTGELFF
>-|12|once|TRBJ2-2|TRBV6-1
TGTGCCAGCAGTGAAGATATCGGGGAGCTGTTTTTT
CASSEDIGELFF
>TRBD2|14|-|TRBJ2-1|TRBV30
TGTGCCTGGAGTATAGGACTAGCGGGAGTTGAGCAGTTCTTC
CAWSIGLAGVEQFF
>-|11|-|TRBJ2-5|TRBV20-1
TGCAGTGCGATGGAGGAAGAGACCCAGTACTTC
CSAMEEETQYF
>TRBD1|14|-|TRBJ2-7|TRBV2
TGTGCCAGCCCTCGAGGGACAGGGGCCCACGAGCAGTACTTC
CASPRGTGAHEQYF
>-|16|-|TRBJ2-5|TRBV29-1
TGCAGCGTTGAAGAACGGGGATGGCGCAAAAAAGAGACCCAGTACTTC
CSVEERGWRKKETQYF
>TRBD1|15|-|TRBJ1-1|TRBV29-1
TGCAGCGTGAACAGGGGTGGGGGGTTGAACACTGAAGCTTTCTTT
CSVNRGGGLNTEAFF
>-|15|-|TRBJ2-2|TRBV10-1
TGCGCCAGCAGCTCCCTACAGGGCCCGGACGGGGAGCTGTTTTTT
CASSSLQGPDGELFF
>-|15|-|TRBJ2-7|TRBV6-1
TGTGCCAGCAGTGAGACCTGGGCGGGGAGCGACGAGCAGTACTTC
CASSETWAGSDEQYF
>TRBD1|15|few|TRBJ1-2|TRBV6-5
TGTGCCAGCAGTACCAGACAGGGAAAGAGCTATGGCTACACCTTC
CASSTRQGKSYGYTF
>-|11|-|TRBJ1-1|TRBV30
TGTGCCTGGGGCGGTAGCACTGAAGCTTTCTTT
CAWGGSTEAFF
>-|15|-|TRBJ2-7|TRBV9
TGTGCCAGCAGCCCAACCTGGACAGCCACCTACGAGCAGTACTTC
CASSPTWTATYEQYF
>-|16|-|TRBJ2-1|TRBV19
TGTGCCAGTAGCCGGGGTAGGGCTGCCCGGGTAGGTGAGCAGTTCTTC
CASSRGRAARVGEQFF
>TRBD1|16|few|TRBJ2-3|TRBV15
TGTGCCACCAGCCCCCCCCGGACAGGGGGTACAGATACGCAGTATTTT
CATSPPRTGGTDTQYF
>TRBD1|17|-|TRBJ2-2|TRBV5-4
TGTGCCAGCAGCTTGTTGAGGACCGGAGACAGGGCCGGGGAGCTGTTTTTT
CASSLLRTGDRAGELFF
>-|12|-|TRBJ2-3|TRBV7-9
TGTGCCAGCAGCTTCAGAGGGGATACGCAGTATTTT
CASSFRGDTQYF
>-|11|few|TRBJ2-1|TRBV2
TGTGCCAGCAGTATACTGGGCTTTGAGTTCTTC
CASSILGFEFF
>TRBD1|16|once|TRBJ2-3|TRBV5-1
TGCGCCAGCAGCTTACTAACAGGGGGCGGAGGAGATACGCAGTATTTT
CASSLLTGGGGDTQYF
>-|13|-|TRBJ2-7|TRBV13
TGTGCCAGCAGCTTAGGCAGCTCCTACGAGCAGTACTTC
CASSLGSSYEQYF
>TRBD1|14|-|TRBJ1-6|TRBV15
TGTGCCACCAGCAGAGACCCAGGGGGTTCACCCCTCCACTTT
CATSRDPGGSPLHF
>-|14|-|TRBJ2-7|TRBV11-2
TGTGCCAGCAGCTTAGGGCCTCTCCCCTCCGAGCAGTACTTC
CASSLGPLPSEQYF
>-|15|-|TRBJ2-7|TRBV6-1
TGTGCCAGCAGTGAGCTTCTGGACAGCGTCTACGAGCAGTACTTC
CASSELLDSVYEQYF
>TRBD1|14|-|TRBJ1-1|TRBV9
TGTGCCAGCAGCCCACGGACAGGGGAGGGTGAAGCTTTCTTT
CASSPRTGEGEAFF
>-|14|many|TRBJ1-6|TRBV6-1
TGTGCCAGCACCCAGCGCTCCTATAATTCACCCCTCCACTTT
CASTQRSYNSPLHF
>TRBD1|16|-|TRBJ1-2|TRBV6-6
TGTGCCAGCAGCCCTACTCCACCCCGACAGGGCGATGGCTACACCTTC
CASSPTPPRQGDGYTF
>-|13|-|TRBJ1-5|TRBV6-5
TGTGCCAGCAGTTCAGGGATCAATCAGCCCCAGCATTTT
CASSSGINQPQHF
>-|15|-|TRBJ1-1|TRBV7-9
TGTGCCAGCAGCTTCCGGGGGGCCCCGGACACTGAAGCTTTCTTT
CASSFRGAPDTEAFF
>TRBD2|16|-|TRBJ2-1|TRBV6-8
TGTGCCAGCAGTTACAAGACTAGCGGGGGGTTGGATGAGCAGTTCTTC
CASSYKTSGGLDEQFF
>TRBD2|16|once|TRBJ2-7|TRBV30
TGTGCCTGGAGTAAGTTAGCGGGGGCGAGCTCCTACGAGCAGTACTTC
CAWSKLAGASSYEQYF
>TRBD1|15|-|TRBJ1-1|TRBV6-6
TGTGCCAGCACACCGGGACAGGGGACGAACACTGAAGCTTTCTTT
CASTPGQGTNTEAFF
>-|13|-|TRBJ1-1|TRBV13
TGTGCCAGCAGCTCCCGCCGAGGCACTGAAGCTTTCTTT
CASSSRRGTEAFF